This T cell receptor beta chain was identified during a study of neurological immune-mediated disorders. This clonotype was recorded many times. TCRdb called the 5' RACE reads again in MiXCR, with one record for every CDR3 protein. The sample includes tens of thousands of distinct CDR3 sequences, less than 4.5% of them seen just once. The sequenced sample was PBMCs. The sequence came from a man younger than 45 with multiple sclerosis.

CDR3 in DNA: TGCGCCAGCAGCACCGGAGGCGGACAGTGGCCTCAGCAGTACTTC. Protein product: CASSTGGGQWPQQYF. This chain connects TRBV5-1 to TRBJ2-7; a weak D match, TRBD1 (6 bases). Germline V gene data show CDR1 as SGHRS and CDR2 as YFSETQ. V lost 4 bases and J lost 8, with 22 bases in between. This CDR3 spans 15 amino acids.